This T cell receptor beta chain was retrieved from a study of blood T cell repertoires in COVID-19. Followed longitudinally, the Seattle patients had been enrolled during active infection. The table came from immunoSEQ multiplex PCR; TCRdb's copy has only in-frame clones and leaves some out. This table holds fewer than 350,000 clones, roughly 90% found once. This TCR derives from a woman in her twenties or thirties with COVID-19, enrolled during active disease. The sample taken for sequencing was peripheral blood.

CDR3 nucleotides: TGTGCCAGTAAAACTAGCGGGAGTAGATACAATGAGCAGTTCTTC. Residues: CASKTSGSRYNEQFF. The V and J genes are TRBV19 and TRBJ2-1; 11 nucleotides match TRBD2. The V and J ends lost 7 bases and 4 bases, in that order; junction bases with no gene match: 6. The CDR3 runs 15 residues. Germline loops: CDR1 LNHDA, CDR2 SQIVND (reference sequence).